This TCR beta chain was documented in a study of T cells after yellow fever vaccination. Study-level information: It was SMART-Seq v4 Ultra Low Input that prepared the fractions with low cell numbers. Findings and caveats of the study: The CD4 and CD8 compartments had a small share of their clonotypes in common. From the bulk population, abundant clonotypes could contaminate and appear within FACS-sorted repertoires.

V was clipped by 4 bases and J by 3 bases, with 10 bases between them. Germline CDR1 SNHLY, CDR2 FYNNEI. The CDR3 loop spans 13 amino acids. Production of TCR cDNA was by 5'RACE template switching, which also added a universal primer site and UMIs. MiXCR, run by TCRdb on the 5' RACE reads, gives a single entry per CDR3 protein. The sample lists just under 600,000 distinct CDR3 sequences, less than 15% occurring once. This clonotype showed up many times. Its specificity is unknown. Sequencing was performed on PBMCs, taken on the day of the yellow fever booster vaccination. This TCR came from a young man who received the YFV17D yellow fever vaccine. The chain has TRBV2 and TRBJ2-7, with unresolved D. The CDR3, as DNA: TGTGCCAGCAGTGTCCGAGATCACTACGAGCAGTACTTC. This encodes CASSVRDHYEQYF.